The clone carrying this TCR beta chain has only a few counts. V was cut by 3 bases and J by 7 bases, with 10 bases left in between. Germline V gene data show CDR1 as LNHDA and CDR2 as SQIVND (reference sequence). The CDR3 runs to 13 residues. The method was immunoSEQ multiplex PCR; TCRdb's version includes in-frame clones alone and lacks a portion of them. The repertoire has tens of thousands of clones, roughly 80% of them found once; the top ten carry about 15%. This record belongs to a study of T cells in localized non-small cell lung cancer. The V gene is TRBV19, the J gene TRBJ1-5, with unresolved D. The sequenced sample was peripheral blood, obtained before any cancer treatment. The sequence was collected from a man aged 35-69 years with stage I squamous cell lung carcinoma. In DNA form, the CDR3 reads TGTGCCAGTAGTATGGTCGGGCAACAGCCCCAGCATTTT. Its protein product is CASSMVGQQPQHF.